This TCR beta chain was retrieved from a study of T-cell memory formation after mild COVID-19. Germline V lookup: CDR1 SGHDN, CDR2 FVKESK. Germline trimming cut 4 bases from V and 6 bases from J; bases unmatched to any gene: 2. The length of the CDR3 is 13 residues. This clonotype was recorded a few times. TCRdb reprocessed the 5' RACE reads via MiXCR and lists one record per CDR3 protein. The data contain approximately 430,000 distinct CDR3 sequences, less than 25% of them seen just once; the ten biggest clones take up roughly 13%. This sequence originates from an adult woman who had mild COVID-19 (a few samples of this study predate the infection). Cell type and time point are not known. The V and J genes are TRBV14 and TRBJ2-3; 9 bases fit TRBD2. Sample: PBMCs or a T cell subset sorted from them (not recorded which). CDR3 DNA: TGTGCCAGCAGCCCCGGACTAGCGGATACGCAGTATTTT. Translating it yields CASSPGLADTQYF.